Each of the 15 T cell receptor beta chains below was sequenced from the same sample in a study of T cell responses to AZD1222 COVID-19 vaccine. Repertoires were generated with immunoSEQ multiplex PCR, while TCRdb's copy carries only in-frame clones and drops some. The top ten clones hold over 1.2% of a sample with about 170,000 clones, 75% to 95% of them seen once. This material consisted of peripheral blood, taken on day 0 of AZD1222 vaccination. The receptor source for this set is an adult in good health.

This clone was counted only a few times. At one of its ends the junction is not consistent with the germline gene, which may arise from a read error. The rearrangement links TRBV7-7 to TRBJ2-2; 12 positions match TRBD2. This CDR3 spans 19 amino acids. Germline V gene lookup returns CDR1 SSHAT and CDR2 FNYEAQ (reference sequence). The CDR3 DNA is TGTGCTAGCAGCTCCCGACTGACTAGCGGGGGCCTGAACACCGGGGAGCTGTTTTTT. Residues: CASSSRLTSGGLNTGELFF.

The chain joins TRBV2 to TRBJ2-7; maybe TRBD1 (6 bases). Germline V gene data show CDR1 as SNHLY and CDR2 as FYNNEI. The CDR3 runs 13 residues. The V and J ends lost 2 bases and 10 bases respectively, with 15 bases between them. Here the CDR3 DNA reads TGTGCCAGCAGTGAACAGGGACACTCCTCACAGTACTTC. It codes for CASSEQGHSSQYF.

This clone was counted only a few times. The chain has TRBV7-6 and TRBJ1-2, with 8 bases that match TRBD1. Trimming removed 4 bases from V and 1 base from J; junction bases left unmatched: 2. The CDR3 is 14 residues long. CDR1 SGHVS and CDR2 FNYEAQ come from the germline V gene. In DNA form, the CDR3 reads TGTGCCAGCAGCTCCACAGGGGGTAACTATGGCTACACCTTC. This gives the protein CASSSTGGNYGYTF.

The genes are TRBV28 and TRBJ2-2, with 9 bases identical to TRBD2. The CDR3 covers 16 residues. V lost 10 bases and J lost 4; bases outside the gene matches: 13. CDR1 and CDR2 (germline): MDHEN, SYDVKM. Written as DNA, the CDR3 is TGTGCCACCACATTGTTAGCGGGGGTGACCACCGGGGAGCTGTTTTTT. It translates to CATTLLAGVTTGELFF.

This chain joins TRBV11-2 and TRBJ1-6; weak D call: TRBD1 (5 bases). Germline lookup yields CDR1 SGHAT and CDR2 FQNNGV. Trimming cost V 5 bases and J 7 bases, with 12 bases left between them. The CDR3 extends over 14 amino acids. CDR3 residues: CASSKQVRNSPLHF. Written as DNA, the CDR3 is TGTGCCAGCAGCAAACAGGTCCGCAATTCACCCCTCCACTTT.

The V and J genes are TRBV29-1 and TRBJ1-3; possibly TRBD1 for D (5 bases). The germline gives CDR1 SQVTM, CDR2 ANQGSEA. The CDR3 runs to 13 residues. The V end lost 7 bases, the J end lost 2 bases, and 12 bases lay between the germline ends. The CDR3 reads CSAILGAGNTIYF. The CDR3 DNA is TGCAGCGCCATTTTGGGGGCTGGAAACACCATATATTTT.

In nucleotides, the CDR3 is TGCGCCAGCTATCTAGGGGGCCGCAATCAGCCCCAGCATTTT. This translates into CASYLGGRNQPQHF. V gene TRBV23-1 combines with J gene TRBJ1-5; 7 bases are shared with TRBD1. Being an ORF, TRBV23-1 has a function that is uncertain. The CDR3 extends over 14 amino acids. V was clipped by 8 bases and J by 2 bases; unmatched bases: 6.

The chain's CDR3 is CASSLLLGIRNTEAFF. In DNA form, the CDR3 reads TGTGCCAGCAGCTTATTACTCGGGATAAGGAACACTGAAGCTTTCTTT. This rearrangement joins TRBV7-2 to TRBJ1-1; no firm D call. In germline, CDR1 is SGHTA, CDR2 FQGNSA. Trimming shortened V by 2 bases and J by 1 base, and 14 bases separated the two germline ends. The CDR3 length is 16 residues.

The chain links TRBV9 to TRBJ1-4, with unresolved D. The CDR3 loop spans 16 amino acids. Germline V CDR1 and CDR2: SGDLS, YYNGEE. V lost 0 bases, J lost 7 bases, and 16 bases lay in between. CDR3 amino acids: CASSVGTPLEGEKLFF. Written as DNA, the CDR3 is TGTGCCAGCAGCGTAGGTACCCCCCTAGAGGGTGAAAAACTGTTTTTT.

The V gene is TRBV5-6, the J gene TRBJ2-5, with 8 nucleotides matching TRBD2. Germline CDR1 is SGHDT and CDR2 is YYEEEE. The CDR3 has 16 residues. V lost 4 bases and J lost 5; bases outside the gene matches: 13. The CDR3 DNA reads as TGTGCCAGCAGCCCCGCGCGCAGGACTAGCATGGAGACCCAGTACTTC. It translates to CASSPARRTSMETQYF.

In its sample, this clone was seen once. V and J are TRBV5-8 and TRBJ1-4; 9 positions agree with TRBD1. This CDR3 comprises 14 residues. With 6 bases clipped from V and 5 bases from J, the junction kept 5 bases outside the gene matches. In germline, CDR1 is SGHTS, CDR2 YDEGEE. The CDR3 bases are TGTGCCAGCACCACGGGACAGGGAAATGAAAAACTGTTTTTT. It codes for CASTTGQGNEKLFF.

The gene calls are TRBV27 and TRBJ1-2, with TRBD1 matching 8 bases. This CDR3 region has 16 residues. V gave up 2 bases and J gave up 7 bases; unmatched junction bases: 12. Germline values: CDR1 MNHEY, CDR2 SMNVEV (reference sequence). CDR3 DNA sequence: TGTGCCAGCAGTTTACGTGCGGAGACAGGGGTATCTGGCTACACCTTC. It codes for CASSLRAETGVSGYTF.

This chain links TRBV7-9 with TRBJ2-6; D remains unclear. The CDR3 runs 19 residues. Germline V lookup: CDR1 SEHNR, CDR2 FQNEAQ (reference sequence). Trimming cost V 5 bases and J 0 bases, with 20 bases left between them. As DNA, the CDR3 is TGTGCCAGCAGCACGAACGACGGCAGCCATAGCTCTGGGGCCAACGTCCTGACTTTC. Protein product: CASSTNDGSHSSGANVLTF.

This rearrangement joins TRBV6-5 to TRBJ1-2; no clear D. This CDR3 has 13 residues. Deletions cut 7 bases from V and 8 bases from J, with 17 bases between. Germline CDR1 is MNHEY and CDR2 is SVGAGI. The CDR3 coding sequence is TGTGCCAGCATTGCAAGGGCAGCTCGGGGCTACACCTTC. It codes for CASIARAARGYTF.

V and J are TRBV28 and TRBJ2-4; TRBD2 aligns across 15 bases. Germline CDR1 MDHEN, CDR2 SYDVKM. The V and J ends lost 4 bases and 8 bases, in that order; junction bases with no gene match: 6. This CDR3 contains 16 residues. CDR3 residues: CASSSGLAGGIDIQYF. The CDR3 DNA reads TGTGCCAGCAGTTCGGGACTAGCGGGGGGTATAGACATTCAGTACTTC.